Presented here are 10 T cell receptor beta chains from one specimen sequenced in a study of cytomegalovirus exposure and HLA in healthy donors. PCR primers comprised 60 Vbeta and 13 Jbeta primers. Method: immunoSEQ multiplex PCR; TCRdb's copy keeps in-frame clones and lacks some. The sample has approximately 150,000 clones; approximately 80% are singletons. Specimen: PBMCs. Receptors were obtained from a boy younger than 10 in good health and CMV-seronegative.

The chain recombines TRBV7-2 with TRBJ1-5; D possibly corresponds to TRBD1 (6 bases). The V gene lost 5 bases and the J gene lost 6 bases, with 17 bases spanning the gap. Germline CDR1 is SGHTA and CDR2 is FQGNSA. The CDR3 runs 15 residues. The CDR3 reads CASSPGARGSQPQHF. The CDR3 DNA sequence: TGTGCCAGCAGCCCAGGGGCACGGGGTAGTCAGCCCCAGCATTTT.

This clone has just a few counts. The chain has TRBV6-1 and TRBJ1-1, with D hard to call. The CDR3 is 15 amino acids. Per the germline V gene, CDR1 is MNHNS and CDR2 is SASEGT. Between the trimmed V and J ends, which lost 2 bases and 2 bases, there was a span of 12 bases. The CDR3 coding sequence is TGTGCCAGCAGTGAATGGCGGCCGTTAAACACTGAAGCTTTCTTT. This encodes CASSEWRPLNTEAFF.

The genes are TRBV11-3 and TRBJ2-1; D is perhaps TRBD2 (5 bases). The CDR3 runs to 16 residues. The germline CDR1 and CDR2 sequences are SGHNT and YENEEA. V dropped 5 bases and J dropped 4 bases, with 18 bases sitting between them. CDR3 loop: CASSPRVRYPYNEQFF. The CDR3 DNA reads TGTGCCAGCAGCCCGAGGGTCCGGTACCCTTACAATGAGCAGTTCTTC.

The CDR3 sequence: CASSLGGTALETQYF. As DNA, the CDR3 is TGTGCCAGCAGCTTAGGGGGGACAGCGTTAGAGACCCAGTACTTC. This chain connects TRBV7-9 to TRBJ2-5; 7 positions match TRBD1. CDR1 and CDR2 (germline): SEHNR, FQNEAQ (reference sequence). The junction had 6 bases not matched to a gene; V was cut back by 1 base and J by 4 bases. This CDR3 comprises 15 residues. Full variable domain (remainder filled in from reference TRBV7-9 and TRBJ2-5): DTGVSQNPRHKITKRGQNVTFRCDPISEHNRLYWYRQTLGQGPEFLTYFQNEAQLEKSRLLSDRFSAERPKGSFSTLEIQRTEQGDSAMYLCASSLGGTALETQYFGPGTRLLVL.

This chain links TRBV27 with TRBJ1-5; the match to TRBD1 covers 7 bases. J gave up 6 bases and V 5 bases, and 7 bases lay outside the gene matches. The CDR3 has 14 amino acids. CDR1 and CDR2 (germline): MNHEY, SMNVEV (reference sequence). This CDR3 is CASSPTGAGQPQHF. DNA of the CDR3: TGTGCCAGCAGTCCCACAGGGGCAGGTCAGCCCCAGCATTTT.

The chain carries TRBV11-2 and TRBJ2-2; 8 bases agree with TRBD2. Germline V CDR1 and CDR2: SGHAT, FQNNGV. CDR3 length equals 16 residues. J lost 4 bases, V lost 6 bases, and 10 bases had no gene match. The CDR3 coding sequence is TGTGCCAGCAGGGGAGGCGGACTAGCAAGCACCGGGGAGCTGTTTTTT. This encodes CASRGGGLASTGELFF. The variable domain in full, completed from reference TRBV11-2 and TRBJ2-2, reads EAGVAQSPRYKIIEKRQSVAFWCNPISGHATLYWYQQILGQGPKLLIQFQNNGVVDDSQLPKDRFSAERLKGVDSTLKIQPAKLEDSAVYLCASRGGGLASTGELFFGEGSRLTVL.

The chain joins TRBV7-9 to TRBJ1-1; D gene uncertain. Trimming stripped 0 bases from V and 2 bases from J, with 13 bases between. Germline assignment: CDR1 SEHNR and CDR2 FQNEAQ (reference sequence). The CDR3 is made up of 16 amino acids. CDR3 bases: TGTGCCAGCAGCTTAGCGCTGGGCAGAAACAACACTGAAGCTTTCTTT. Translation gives CASSLALGRNNTEAFF.

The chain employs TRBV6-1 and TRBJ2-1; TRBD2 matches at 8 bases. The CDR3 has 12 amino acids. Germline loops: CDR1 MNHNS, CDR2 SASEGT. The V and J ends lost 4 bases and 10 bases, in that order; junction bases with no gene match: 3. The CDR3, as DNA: TGTGCCAGCAGTGGGCGGGAGGCGGAGCAGTTCTTC. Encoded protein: CASSGREAEQFF.

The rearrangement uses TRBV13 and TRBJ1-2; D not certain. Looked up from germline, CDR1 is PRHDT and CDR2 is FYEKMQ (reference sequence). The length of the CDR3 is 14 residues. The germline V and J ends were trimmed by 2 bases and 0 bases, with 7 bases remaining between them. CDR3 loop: CASSLIRANYGYTF. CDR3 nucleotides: TGTGCCAGCAGCTTAATCCGGGCTAACTATGGCTACACCTTC.

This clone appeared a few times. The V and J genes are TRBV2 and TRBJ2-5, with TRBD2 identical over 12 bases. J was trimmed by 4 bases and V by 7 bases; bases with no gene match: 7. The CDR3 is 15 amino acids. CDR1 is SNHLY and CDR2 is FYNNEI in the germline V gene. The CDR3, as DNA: TGTGCCAGCACCCGACTAGCGGGGGCCTCAGAGACCCAGTACTTC. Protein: CASTRLAGASETQYF.